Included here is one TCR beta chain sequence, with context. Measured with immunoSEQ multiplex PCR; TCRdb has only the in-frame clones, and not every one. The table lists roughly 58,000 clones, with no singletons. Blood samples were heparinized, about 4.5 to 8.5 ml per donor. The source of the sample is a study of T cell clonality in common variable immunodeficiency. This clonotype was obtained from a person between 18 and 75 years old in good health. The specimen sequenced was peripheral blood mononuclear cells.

The CDR3 bases that were read are TGTGCCAGCAGCTTCGAGACAGGGGGGGACACTGAA. Protein: CASSFETGGDTE. The CDR3 in its entirety is CASSFETGGDTEAFF. The V gene is TRBV7-9, the J gene TRBJ1-1, with 9 bases fitting TRBD1. The read is 3 residues too short to cover the CDR3 end, so that end is filled in from the germline J gene. The CDR3 contains 15 residues. Per the germline V gene, CDR1 is SEHNR and CDR2 is FQNEAQ (reference sequence). Trimming cost V 3 bases and J 3 bases; bases outside gene matches: 5. Filled out from reference TRBV7-9 and TRBJ1-1, the complete variable domain reads DTGVSQNPRHKITKRGQNVTFRCDPISEHNRLYWYRQTLGQGPEFLTYFQNEAQLEKSRLLSDRFSAERPKGSFSTLEIQRTEQGDSAMYLCASSFETGGDTEAFFGQGTRLTVV.